This T cell receptor (beta chain) was sequenced during a study of cytomegalovirus exposure and HLA in healthy donors. The germline V gene encodes CDR1 SGHTA and CDR2 FQGNSA. The CDR3 covers 16 residues. Trimming cost V 0 bases and J 5 bases, with 13 bases left between them. Primers for the PCR totalled 60 Vbeta and 13 Jbeta. Sequencing was performed with immunoSEQ multiplex PCR; in TCRdb, only in-frame clones are kept and a portion is missing. The sample holds approximately 150,000 clones, 65% to 70% seen once. The receptor was derived from a man aged 30 to 39 in good health and CMV-seropositive. The chain employs TRBV7-2 and TRBJ1-4; D is perhaps TRBD1 (6 bases). Sample: PBMCs. In DNA, the CDR3 is TGTGCCAGCAGCTTAGCCTTCAGGGGTGGGAATGAAAAACTGTTTTTT. It yields the protein CASSLAFRGGNEKLFF.